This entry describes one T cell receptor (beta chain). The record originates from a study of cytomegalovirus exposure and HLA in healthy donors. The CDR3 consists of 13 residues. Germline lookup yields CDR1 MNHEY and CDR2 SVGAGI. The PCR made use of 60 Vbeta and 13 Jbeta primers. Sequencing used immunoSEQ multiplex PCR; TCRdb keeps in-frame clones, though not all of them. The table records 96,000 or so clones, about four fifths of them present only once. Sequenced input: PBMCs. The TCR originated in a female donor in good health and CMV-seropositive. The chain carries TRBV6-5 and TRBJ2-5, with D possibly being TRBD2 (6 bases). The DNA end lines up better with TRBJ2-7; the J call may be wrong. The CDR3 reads CASSSLAGNEQYF. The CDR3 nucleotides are TGTGCCAGCAGCTCTTTGGCGGGGAACGAGCAGTACTTC.